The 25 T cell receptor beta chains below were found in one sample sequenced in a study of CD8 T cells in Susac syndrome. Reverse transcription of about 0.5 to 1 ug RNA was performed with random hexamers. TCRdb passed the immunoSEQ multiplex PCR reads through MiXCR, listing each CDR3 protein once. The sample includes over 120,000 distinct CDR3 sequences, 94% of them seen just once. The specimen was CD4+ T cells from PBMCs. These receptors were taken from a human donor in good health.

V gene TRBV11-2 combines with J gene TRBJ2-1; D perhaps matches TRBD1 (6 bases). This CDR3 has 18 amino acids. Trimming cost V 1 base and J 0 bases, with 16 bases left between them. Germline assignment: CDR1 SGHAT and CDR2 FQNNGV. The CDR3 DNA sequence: TGTGCCAGCAGCTTAGTACAGGGCTCCCCGAGCTCCTACAATGAGCAGTTCTTC. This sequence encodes CASSLVQGSPSSYNEQFF.

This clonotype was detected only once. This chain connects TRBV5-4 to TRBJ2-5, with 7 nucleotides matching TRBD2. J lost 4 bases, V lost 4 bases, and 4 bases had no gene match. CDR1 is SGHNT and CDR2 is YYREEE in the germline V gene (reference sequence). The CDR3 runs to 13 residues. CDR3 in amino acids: CASSQRTRETQYF. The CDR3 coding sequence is TGTGCCAGCAGCCAACGGACTAGAGAGACCCAGTACTTC.

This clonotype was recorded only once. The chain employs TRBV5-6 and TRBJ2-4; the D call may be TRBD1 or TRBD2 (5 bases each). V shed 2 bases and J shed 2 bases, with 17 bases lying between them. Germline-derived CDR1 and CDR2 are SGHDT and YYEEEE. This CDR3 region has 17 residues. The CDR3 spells CASSFSGGYEPKNIQYF. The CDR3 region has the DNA TGTGCCAGCAGCTTCAGTGGGGGTTACGAGCCCAAAAACATTCAGTACTTC.

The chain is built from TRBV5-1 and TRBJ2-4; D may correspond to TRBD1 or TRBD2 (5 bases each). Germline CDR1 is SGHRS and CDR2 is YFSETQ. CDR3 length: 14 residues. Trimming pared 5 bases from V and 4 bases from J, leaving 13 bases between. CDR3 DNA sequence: TGCGCCAGCAGTTCCGGGACGGCTAAAAACATTCAGTACTTC. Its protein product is CASSSGTAKNIQYF.

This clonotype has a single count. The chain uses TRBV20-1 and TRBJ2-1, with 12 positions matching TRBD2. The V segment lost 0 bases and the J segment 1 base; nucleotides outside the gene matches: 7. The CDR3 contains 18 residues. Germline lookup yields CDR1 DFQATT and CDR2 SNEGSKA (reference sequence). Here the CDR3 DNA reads TGCAGTGCTAGAGAGGGGGGGGGACTAGCGGGTTCCTACAATGAGCAGTTCTTC. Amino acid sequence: CSAREGGGLAGSYNEQFF.

Here the CDR3 DNA reads TGTGCCAGCAGCCCGACTAAAGACACTGAAGCTTTCTTT. It encodes CASSPTKDTEAFF. This sequence joins TRBV5-6 and TRBJ1-1, with no clear D. The CDR3 extends over 13 amino acids. Germline values: CDR1 SGHDT, CDR2 YYEEEE. V lost 4 bases and J 3 bases, leaving 10 bases between the germline ends.

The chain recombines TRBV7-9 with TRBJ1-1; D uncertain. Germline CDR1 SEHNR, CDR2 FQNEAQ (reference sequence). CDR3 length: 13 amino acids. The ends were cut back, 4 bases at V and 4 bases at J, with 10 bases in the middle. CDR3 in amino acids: CASSSEIFTEAFF. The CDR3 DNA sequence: TGTGCCAGCAGCTCAGAGATATTCACTGAAGCTTTCTTT.

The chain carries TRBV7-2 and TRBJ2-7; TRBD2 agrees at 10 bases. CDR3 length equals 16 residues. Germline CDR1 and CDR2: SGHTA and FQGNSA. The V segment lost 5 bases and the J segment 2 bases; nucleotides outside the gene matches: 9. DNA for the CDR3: TGTGCCAGCAGCACAACCAGGACTAGCGGTACCTACGAGCAGTACTTC. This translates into CASSTTRTSGTYEQYF.

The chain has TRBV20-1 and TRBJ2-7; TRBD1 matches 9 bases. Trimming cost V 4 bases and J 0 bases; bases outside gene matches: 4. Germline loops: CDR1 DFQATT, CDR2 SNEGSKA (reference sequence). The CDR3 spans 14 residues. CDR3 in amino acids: CSATGTGSSYEQYF. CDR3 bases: TGCAGTGCTACAGGGACAGGGAGCTCCTACGAGCAGTACTTC.

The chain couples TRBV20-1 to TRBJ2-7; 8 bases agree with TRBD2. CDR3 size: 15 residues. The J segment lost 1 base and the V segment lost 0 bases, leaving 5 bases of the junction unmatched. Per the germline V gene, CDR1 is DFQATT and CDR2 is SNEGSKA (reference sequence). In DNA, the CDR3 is TGCAGTGCTAGAGATTGGAGCGGGAGTTCCTACGAGCAGTACTTC. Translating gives CSARDWSGSSYEQYF.

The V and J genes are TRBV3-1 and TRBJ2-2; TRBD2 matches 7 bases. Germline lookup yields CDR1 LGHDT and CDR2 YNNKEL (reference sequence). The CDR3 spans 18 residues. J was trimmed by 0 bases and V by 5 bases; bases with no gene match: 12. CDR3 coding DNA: TGTGCCAGCAGCTCAGGCGTAGCGGGTGGTGCGAACACCGGGGAGCTGTTTTTT. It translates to CASSSGVAGGANTGELFF.

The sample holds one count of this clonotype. For the CDR3, the DNA is TGTGCCAGCAGTCCGATTGGGGCGGGAGGCCGCACCGGGGAGCTGTTTTTT. Translation: CASSPIGAGGRTGELFF. The chain carries TRBV11-2 and TRBJ2-2, with 8 bases lining up with TRBD2. The CDR3 runs to 17 residues. Trimming took 6 bases from V and 4 from J; bases not matched to a gene: 13. Per germline, CDR1 SGHAT and CDR2 FQNNGV. Variable domain in full (rest from reference TRBV11-2 and TRBJ2-2): EAGVAQSPRYKIIEKRQSVAFWCNPISGHATLYWYQQILGQGPKLLIQFQNNGVVDDSQLPKDRFSAERLKGVDSTLKIQPAKLEDSAVYLCASSPIGAGGRTGELFFGEGSRLTVL.

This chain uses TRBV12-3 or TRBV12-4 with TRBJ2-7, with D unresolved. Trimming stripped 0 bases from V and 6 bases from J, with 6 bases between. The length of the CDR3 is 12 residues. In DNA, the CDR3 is TGTGCCAGCAGTTTAGCAGGGCGCGAGCAGTACTTC. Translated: CASSLAGREQYF.

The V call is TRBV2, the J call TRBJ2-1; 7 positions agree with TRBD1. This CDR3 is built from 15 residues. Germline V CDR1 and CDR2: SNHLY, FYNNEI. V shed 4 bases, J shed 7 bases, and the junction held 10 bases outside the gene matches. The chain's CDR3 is CASSVGAGGVNEQFF. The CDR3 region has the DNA TGTGCCAGCAGTGTGGGTGCAGGGGGAGTTAATGAGCAGTTCTTC.

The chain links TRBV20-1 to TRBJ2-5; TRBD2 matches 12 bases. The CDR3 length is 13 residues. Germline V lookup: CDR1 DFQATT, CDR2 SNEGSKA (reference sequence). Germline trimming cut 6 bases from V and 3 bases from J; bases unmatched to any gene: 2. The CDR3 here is CSARTSGKETQYF. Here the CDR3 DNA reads TGCAGTGCAAGGACTAGCGGGAAAGAGACCCAGTACTTC.

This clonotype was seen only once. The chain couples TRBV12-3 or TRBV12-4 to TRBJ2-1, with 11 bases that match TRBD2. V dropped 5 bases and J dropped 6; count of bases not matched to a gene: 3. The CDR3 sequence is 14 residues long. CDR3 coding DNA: TGTGCCAGCAGTCAAGGGACTAGCGGCAATGAGCAGTTCTTC. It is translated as CASSQGTSGNEQFF.

The DNA for the CDR3 is TGCAGTGCTAGACTGGGCGGGGCAGGAGAGACCCAGTACTTC. Translation gives CSARLGGAGETQYF. The chain carries TRBV20-1 and TRBJ2-5; tentatively, D is TRBD2 (6 bases). CDR3 size: 14 residues. V lost 2 bases and J 4 bases, leaving 14 bases between the germline ends. The V gene's germline CDR1 is DFQATT and CDR2 SNEGSKA (reference sequence).

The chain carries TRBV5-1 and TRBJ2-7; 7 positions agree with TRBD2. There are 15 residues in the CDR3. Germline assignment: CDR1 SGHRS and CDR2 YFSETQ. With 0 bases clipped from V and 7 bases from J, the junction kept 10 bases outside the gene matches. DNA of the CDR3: TGCGCCAGCAGCTTGGTAGCCGCGGGAGCGGTGGAGCAGTACTTC. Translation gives CASSLVAAGAVEQYF.

CDR3 DNA sequence: TGCAGTGCTAGAGATTCTGGGGGGGGAAACACCATATATTTT. It codes for CSARDSGGGNTIYF. The V gene is TRBV20-1, the J gene TRBJ1-3; D may be TRBD1 (5 bases). This CDR3 is 14 amino acids long. Trimming took off 0 bases at V and 4 bases at J, with 10 bases between the two ends. Germline V CDR1 and CDR2: DFQATT, SNEGSKA (reference sequence).

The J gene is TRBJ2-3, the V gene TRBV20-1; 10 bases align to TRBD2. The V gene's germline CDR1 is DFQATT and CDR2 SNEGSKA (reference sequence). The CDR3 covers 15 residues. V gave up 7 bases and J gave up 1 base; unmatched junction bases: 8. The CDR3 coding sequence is TGCAGTGTCCGGACTAGCGGCCTTCGCACAGATACGCAGTATTTT. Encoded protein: CSVRTSGLRTDTQYF.

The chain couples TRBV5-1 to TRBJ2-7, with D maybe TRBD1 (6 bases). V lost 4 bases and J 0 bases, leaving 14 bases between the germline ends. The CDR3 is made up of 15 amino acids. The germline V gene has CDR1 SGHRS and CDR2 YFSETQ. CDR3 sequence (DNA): TGCGCCAGCAGCGGGGGCGCTCCGGGCTCCTACGAGCAGTACTTC. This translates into CASSGGAPGSYEQYF.

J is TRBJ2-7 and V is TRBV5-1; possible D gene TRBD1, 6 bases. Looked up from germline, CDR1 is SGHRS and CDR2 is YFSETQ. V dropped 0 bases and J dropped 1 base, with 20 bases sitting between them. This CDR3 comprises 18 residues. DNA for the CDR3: TGCGCCAGCAGCTTGGCCCTCGGTGGTGGCAGGGGTTCCTACGAGCAGTACTTC. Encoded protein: CASSLALGGGRGSYEQYF.

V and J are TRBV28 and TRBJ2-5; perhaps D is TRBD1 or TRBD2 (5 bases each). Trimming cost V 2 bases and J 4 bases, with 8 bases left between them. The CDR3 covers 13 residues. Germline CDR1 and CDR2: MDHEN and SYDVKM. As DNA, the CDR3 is TGTGCCAGCAGTTTACCAGGGACAGAGACCCAGTACTTC. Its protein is CASSLPGTETQYF.

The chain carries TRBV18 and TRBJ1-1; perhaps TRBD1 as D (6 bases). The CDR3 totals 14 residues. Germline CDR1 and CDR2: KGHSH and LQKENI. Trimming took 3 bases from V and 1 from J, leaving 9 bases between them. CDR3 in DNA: TGTGCCAGCTCACCGCTACAGGGGAACACTGAAGCTTTCTTT. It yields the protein CASSPLQGNTEAFF.

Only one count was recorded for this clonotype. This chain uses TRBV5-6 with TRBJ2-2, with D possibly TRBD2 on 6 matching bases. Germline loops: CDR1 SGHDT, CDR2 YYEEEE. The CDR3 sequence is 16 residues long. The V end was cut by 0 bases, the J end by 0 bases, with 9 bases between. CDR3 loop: CASSLGLVPNTGELFF. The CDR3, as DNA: TGTGCCAGCAGCTTGGGACTAGTCCCGAACACCGGGGAGCTGTTTTTT.